This TCR beta chain derives from a study of early T cells in non-severe SARS-CoV-2 infection. Germline V gives CDR1 SGDLS, CDR2 YYNGEE. The CDR3 contains 16 residues. Deletions cut 1 base from V and 4 bases from J, with 16 bases between. A single record per CDR3 protein comes from TCRdb applying MiXCR to the 5' RACE reads. This sample has 20,000 to 25,000 distinct CDR3 sequences, with 4.5% to 5.5% found just once. In its sample, this clonotype was seen many times. The TCR sequence derives from an adult who was a healthcare worker with PCR-confirmed SARS-CoV-2 infection or an uninfected control (not recorded which). Sequencing input: whole blood. The chain couples TRBV9 to TRBJ2-3; weak D call: TRBD1 (5 bases). As DNA, the CDR3 is TGTGCCAGCAGCGTACGGGCAGGGCCAGATTCAGATACGCAGTATTTT. Its translation is CASSVRAGPDSDTQYF.